The present TCR beta chain was sequenced within a study of cytotoxic CD8 clonotypes in ibrutinib-treated CLL. Whole-study context: Of a cohort that held around 10 relapsed/refractory and around 15 treatment-naive patients, roughly 18 were IGHV unmutated. A median 12 months of treatment, range 6 to 36, preceded the collection of response samples. General observations from the study: Clonality rose at ibrutinib response and fell back toward baseline at progression.

Comment on this clone: The antigen is not known.

A 1 in 200,000 to 1 in 1 million T cell depth was the sequencing target. Libraries were prepared by immunoSEQ multiplex PCR; TCRdb keeps only in-frame clonotypes and omits some of them. Of about 72,000 clones in the sample, about two thirds were seen once. Trimming took 3 bases from V and 0 from J, leaving 12 bases between them. The CDR3 consists of 16 residues. CDR1 and CDR2 from the germline V gene are SGHAT and FQNNGV. The sequence derives from a human donor with chronic lymphocytic leukemia. The chain has TRBV11-2 and TRBJ2-4, with D unresolved. The input for sequencing was PBMCs, taken after 12 months of ibrutinib treatment. CDR3 region: CASSFGQAVAKNIQYF. In DNA form, the CDR3 reads TGTGCCAGCAGCTTTGGGCAGGCGGTAGCCAAAAACATTCAGTACTTC.